The present T cell receptor (beta chain) was sequenced within a study of CD8+CD57+ T cells in acquired aplastic anemia. Study overall: The sorted CD4+ and CD8+ cells yielded an average approximately 3.2 ug of DNA.

Of note for this clonotype: The antigen is not known.

CD8+CD57+ cell expansion had been shown by flow cytometry in patients chosen for sequencing. The cohort consisted entirely of patients having severe acquired aplastic anemia. Untreated patients provided the blood samples, with no therapy given before sampling. Trimming stripped 11 bases from V and 3 bases from J, with 11 bases between. CDR1 is SNHLY, CDR2 FYNNEI, per germline. The CDR3 is 11 amino acids. Template material for TCR beta VDJ and CDR3 profiling consisted of genomic DNA. From the reads, TCRdb called clonotypes with MiXCR, one entry per CDR3 protein. The profile covers 200,000 to 250,000 distinct CDR3 sequences, with around three fifths appearing a single time and around three fifths taken by the ten largest. Study-wide results and caveats: In common between the patients and the controls were some 29 CD8+ CDR3 sequences.

This clonotype was sampled from a human donor with aplastic anemia. The chain recombines TRBV2 with TRBJ2-7; D perhaps matches TRBD1 (6 bases). The source material was sorted CD4+, CD8+, or CD8+CD57+ T cells (not recorded which) from PBMCs. This CDR3 reads CASGRGYEQYF. Here the CDR3 DNA reads TGTGCCTCGGGCAGGGGCTACGAGCAGTACTTC.